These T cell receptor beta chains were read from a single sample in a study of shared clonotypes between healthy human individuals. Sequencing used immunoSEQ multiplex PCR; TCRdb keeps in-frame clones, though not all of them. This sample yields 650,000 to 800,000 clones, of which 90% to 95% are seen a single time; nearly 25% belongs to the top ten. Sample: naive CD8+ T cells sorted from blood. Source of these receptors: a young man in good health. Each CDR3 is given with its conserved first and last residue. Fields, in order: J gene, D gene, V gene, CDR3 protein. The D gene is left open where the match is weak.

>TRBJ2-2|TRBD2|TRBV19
CASSEAGRGGELFF
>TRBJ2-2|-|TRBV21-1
CAGSEQTPTTGELFF
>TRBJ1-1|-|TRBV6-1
CASSEVVGLIGTEAFF
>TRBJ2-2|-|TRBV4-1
CASSPNRGTGELFF
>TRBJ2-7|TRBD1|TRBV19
CASSREDRVYEQYF
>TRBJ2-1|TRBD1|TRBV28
CASSDRAWVSVNEQFF
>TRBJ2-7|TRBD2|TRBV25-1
CASSIASGYEQYF
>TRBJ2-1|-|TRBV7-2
CASSLGAGLYNEQFF
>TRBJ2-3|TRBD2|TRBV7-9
CASSSHSGSPDTQYF
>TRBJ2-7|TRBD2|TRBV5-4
CASSLAGGIYEQYF
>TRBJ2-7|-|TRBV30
CAWRAGQAYEQYF
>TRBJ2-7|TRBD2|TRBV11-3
CASSLDLAGFEQYF
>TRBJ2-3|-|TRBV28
CASSSLQAPRSSTDTQYF
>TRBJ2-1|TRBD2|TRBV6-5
CASASGVIHEQFF
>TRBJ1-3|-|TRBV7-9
CASSLQGSRDTIYF
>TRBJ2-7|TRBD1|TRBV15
CATSRPLTGTGLFEQYF
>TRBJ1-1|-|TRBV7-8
CASSLPNRQGVGTEAFF
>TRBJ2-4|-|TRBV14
CASSQGLGDRLAKNIQYF
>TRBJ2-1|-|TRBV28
CASSSSDGNLYNEQFF
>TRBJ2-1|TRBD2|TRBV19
CASTLAGTNNEQFF
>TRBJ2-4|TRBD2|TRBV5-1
CASRGGGLAETGSKNIQYF
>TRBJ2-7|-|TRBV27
CASSLTQYYEQYF